This TCR beta chain is drawn from a study of shared clonotypes between healthy human individuals. A deep-level run was used for the assay. Researchers divided each subset's genomic DNA evenly across several immunoSEQ plates. Data came from immunoSEQ multiplex PCR; TCRdb stores just in-frame clones and leaves some out. The table lists about 480,000 clones, 60% to 85% of them singletons. This clone showed up just a few times. No antigen is known for it. The CDR3 consists of 13 residues. V was cut by 5 bases and J by 3 bases, with 10 bases left in between. Germline V gene data show CDR1 as SEHNR and CDR2 as FQNEAQ (reference sequence). Notes on the study in general: The study sampled only blood, and tissue repertoires likely differ. A small donor pool kept down the genetic and exposure-history diversity that was represented.

The genes are TRBV7-9 and TRBJ1-1, with TRBD1 as a possible D gene (5 bases). The TCR comes from a woman aged 40 to 49 in good health. Some clones in this sample may be carry-over from other donors' samples. What was sequenced was PBMCs. In DNA form, the CDR3 reads TGTGCCAGCAGCCGCGGGGACTACACTGAAGCTTTCTTT. Protein sequence: CASSRGDYTEAFF.